The next 14 T cell receptor beta chains were all read from a single sample in a study of blood T cells in healthy people across ages. It was with a sample-barcoded 5' primer and a J-beta primer mix that a second PCR of roughly 6 to 12 cycles was run. Using its own MiXCR run on the 5' RACE reads, TCRdb lists one record per CDR3 protein. The repertoire includes 1.5 million to 2 million distinct CDR3 sequences, under 30% of them detected once, and 7.7% sits in the top ten. The sequenced sample consisted of blood. The origin of the receptors is a woman aged 30 to 39 in good health.

In this sample, this clonotype turned up once. Being one base from a much bigger clone, this may be a read error. The chain combines TRBV12-3 or TRBV12-4 with TRBJ2-3; D is uncertain. CDR3 length: 11 residues. This chain's CDR3 is CAGSLGESQYF. In nucleotides, the CDR3 is TGTGCCGGCAGTTTAGGAGAATCTCAGTATTTT.

This clonotype was counted ten times or more. Here the CDR3 reads CASSRDRAGYNEQFF. As DNA, the CDR3 is TGTGCCAGCAGCCGTGACAGGGCCGGCTACAATGAGCAGTTCTTC. The V call is TRBV5-4, the J call TRBJ2-1; 7 bases are a match to TRBD1. Germline CDR1 reads SGHNT; CDR2 reads YYREEE (reference sequence). V was pared by 4 bases and J by 3 bases, with 7 bases of the junction left unmatched. The CDR3 is made up of 15 amino acids.

This clonotype was picked up one time. The J gene is TRBJ2-3, the V gene TRBV6-2 or TRBV6-3; D may correspond to TRBD1 or TRBD2 (5 bases each). Germline V gene data show CDR1 as MNHEY and CDR2 as SVGEGT. The length of the CDR3 is 16 residues. With 5 bases removed from V and 6 bases from J, the gap between germline ends came to 21 bases. The chain's CDR3 is CASSTPSGQVDDTQYF. CDR3 coding DNA: TGTGCCAGCAGTACCCCCTCGGGGCAGGTTGACGATACGCAGTATTTT.

The V call is TRBV20-1, the J call TRBJ2-1, with TRBD1 as a possible D gene (6 bases). Germline V CDR1 and CDR2: DFQATT, SNEGSKA (reference sequence). The CDR3 extends over 14 amino acids. The V and J ends lost 3 bases and 8 bases respectively, with 17 bases between them. The CDR3 is CSARTGHPPHEQFF. The CDR3 coding sequence is TGCAGTGCTAGGACGGGACATCCCCCTCATGAGCAGTTCTTC.

This chain connects TRBV20-1 to TRBJ2-5; 15 bases are shared with TRBD2. The germline V gene has CDR1 DFQATT and CDR2 SNEGSKA (reference sequence). Losses at the gene ends were 5 bases for V and 0 bases for J; bases not matched to a gene: 1. The CDR3 spans 15 residues. CDR3 sequence (DNA): TGCAGTGCTCGGACTAGCGGGGGGGACCAAGAGACCCAGTACTTC. This sequence encodes CSARTSGGDQETQYF.

Regarding this clonotype: One base away lies a much larger clone, so this may be a sequencing read error. The chain has TRBV5-1 and TRBJ2-7; maybe TRBD2 (5 bases). The CDR3 runs 14 residues. V was shortened by 4 bases and J by 1 base, with 12 bases between the two germline ends. CDR1 SGHRS and CDR2 YFSETQ come from the germline V gene. CDR3 bases: TGCGCCAGCAGCCCAAAAGCGGAGTCCTACGAGCAGTACTTC. This gives the protein CASSPKAESYEQYF. Complete variable domain (other parts from reference TRBV5-1 and TRBJ2-7): KAGVTQTPRYLIKTRGQQVTLSCSPISGHRSVSWYQQTPGQGLQFLFEYFSETQRNKGNFPGRFSGRQFSNSRSEMNVSTLELGDSALYLCASSPKAESYEQYFGPGTRLTVT.

This clonotype was seen more than once but under ten times. The V and J genes are TRBV30 and TRBJ1-5; 7 nucleotides align to TRBD1. The CDR3 covers 13 residues. Germline V gene sequence: CDR1 GTSNPN, CDR2 SVGIG (reference sequence). Trimming cost V 2 bases and J 4 bases; bases outside gene matches: 2. CDR3 sequence (DNA): TGTGCCTGGAGTTCGACAGGGAATCAGCCCCAGCATTTT. Protein: CAWSSTGNQPQHF.

This clonotype was seen at least ten times. The rearrangement joins TRBV4-2 to TRBJ2-7, with TRBD2 identical over 12 bases. The CDR3 extends over 14 amino acids. V lost 7 bases, J lost 5 bases, and 6 bases stayed unmatched. The germline V gene encodes CDR1 LGHNA and CDR2 YNFKEQ. For the CDR3, the DNA is TGTGCCAGCAACCTAGCGGGGGGGCGCAACGAGCAGTACTTC. Amino acid sequence: CASNLAGGRNEQYF.

Notes on this clonotype: One end of the junction fails to match germline, which may point to a read error. V and J are TRBV28 and TRBJ2-1; 8 positions agree with TRBD2. The length of the CDR3 is 16 residues. Germline-derived CDR1 and CDR2 are MDHEN and SYDVKM. The CDR3 DNA sequence: TGTGCCAACAGTCCCGAAGACGGGAGGGCCTACAATGAGCAGTTCTTC. Encoded protein: CANSPEDGRAYNEQFF.

The table lists this clonotype with many counts. The J gene is TRBJ1-2, the V gene TRBV6-1; tentative D call: TRBD1 (5 bases). V was pared by 7 bases and J by 5 bases, with 14 bases between. CDR3 length: 13 amino acids. Germline CDR1 is MNHNS and CDR2 is SASEGT. As DNA, the CDR3 is TGTGCCAGCACCCTAGAGAGGGGTTATGGCTACACCTTC. It specifies CASTLERGYGYTF.

This sequence joins TRBV12-3 or TRBV12-4 and TRBJ2-1, with D perhaps matching TRBD2 (6 bases). The V end was cut by 2 bases, the J end by 14 bases, with 13 bases between. The CDR3 length is 12 residues. The CDR3 loop is CASSLLGGEEFF. The CDR3 region has the DNA TGTGCCAGCAGTTTATTGGGCGGGGAGGAGTTCTTC.

This clonotype was observed a handful of times. The CDR3 spells CASSRKAGQETQYF. In nucleotides, the CDR3 is TGCGCCAGCAGCCGAAAAGCGGGGCAAGAGACCCAGTACTTC. J is TRBJ2-5 and V is TRBV5-1; 7 bases line up with TRBD2. V trimming: 4 bases; J trimming: 2 bases; junction bases outside the gene matches: 5. CDR1 is SGHRS, CDR2 YFSETQ, per germline. The CDR3 spans 14 residues.

This clonotype was seen more than once but under ten times. V gene TRBV20-1 combines with J gene TRBJ2-3; TRBD1 agrees at 8 bases. Trimming took 0 bases from V and 6 from J; bases not matched to a gene: 11. The germline gives CDR1 DFQATT, CDR2 SNEGSKA (reference sequence). This CDR3 comprises 16 residues. The CDR3, as DNA: TGCAGTGCTAGAGATTTAGGACAGGGTCGCCCCGATACGCAGTATTTT. It codes for CSARDLGQGRPDTQYF.

The sample holds a few counts of this clonotype. CDR3 sequence (DNA): TGTGCCAGCAGCCAAGATGGGACTAGCGGGGGGAATGAGCAGTTCTTC. Translation gives CASSQDGTSGGNEQFF. The chain has TRBV4-2 and TRBJ2-1, with 15 positions matching TRBD2. CDR1 LGHNA and CDR2 YNFKEQ come from the germline V gene. CDR3 length: 16 residues. After removal of 0 bases from V and 7 bases from J, the junction contained 1 base not matched to a gene.